The rows below give T cell receptor beta chains drawn from one sample of a study of cytomegalovirus exposure and HLA in healthy donors. Measured with immunoSEQ multiplex PCR; TCRdb has only the in-frame clones, and not every one. The table records around 95,000 clones, about 74% of them present only once. Sequenced input: PBMCs. The receptors originated from a male donor in good health and CMV-seronegative. Each CDR3 is given with its conserved first and last residue.

J gene: TRBJ2-3; V gene: TRBV29-1; CDR3 length: 13; CDR3 protein: CSLGEAGTYTQYF
J gene: TRBJ1-2; V gene: TRBV11-2; CDR3 length: 14; CDR3 protein: CASREGARLGGYTF
J gene: TRBJ2-7; V gene: TRBV6-1; CDR3 length: 15; CDR3 protein: CASSEDDRGIYEQYF
J gene: TRBJ1-2; V gene: TRBV19; CDR3 length: 15; CDR3 protein: CASSPRQGVRYGYTF
J gene: TRBJ2-7; V gene: TRBV19; CDR3 length: 13; CDR3 protein: CASSPGTGDEQYF
J gene: TRBJ1-5; V gene: TRBV11-2; CDR3 length: 15; CDR3 protein: CASSQGTGGNQPQHF
J gene: TRBJ1-6; V gene: TRBV27; CDR3 length: 17; CDR3 protein: CASSPTRRTGGNSPLHF
J gene: TRBJ2-1; V gene: TRBV5-4; CDR3 length: 18; CDR3 protein: CASSLRAWTGSSKYEQFF
J gene: TRBJ2-7; V gene: TRBV29-1; CDR3 length: 13; CDR3 protein: CSVVEGGNYEQYF
J gene: TRBJ2-3; V gene: TRBV28; CDR3 length: 16; CDR3 protein: CASSEATGTSGRTQYF
J gene: TRBJ2-2; V gene: TRBV9; CDR3 length: 17; CDR3 protein: CASSAPGTGGDTGELFF
J gene: TRBJ1-2; V gene: TRBV4-1; CDR3 length: 17; CDR3 protein: CASSLVRDRELAVGYTF
J gene: TRBJ2-7; V gene: TRBV13; CDR3 length: 15; CDR3 protein: CASSLGDRGHYEQYF
J gene: TRBJ2-1; V gene: TRBV14; CDR3 length: 16; CDR3 protein: CASSQASSGRNHEQFF
J gene: TRBJ1-2; V gene: TRBV21-1; CDR3 length: 17; CDR3 protein: CASSKFLADLPGGGYTF
J gene: TRBJ2-5; V gene: TRBV9; CDR3 length: 14; CDR3 protein: CASSVASVQETQYF
J gene: TRBJ2-1; V gene: TRBV6-5; CDR3 length: 14; CDR3 protein: CASRPGGARNEQFF
J gene: TRBJ1-2; V gene: TRBV5-4; CDR3 length: 15; CDR3 protein: CASSPAGTENYGYTF